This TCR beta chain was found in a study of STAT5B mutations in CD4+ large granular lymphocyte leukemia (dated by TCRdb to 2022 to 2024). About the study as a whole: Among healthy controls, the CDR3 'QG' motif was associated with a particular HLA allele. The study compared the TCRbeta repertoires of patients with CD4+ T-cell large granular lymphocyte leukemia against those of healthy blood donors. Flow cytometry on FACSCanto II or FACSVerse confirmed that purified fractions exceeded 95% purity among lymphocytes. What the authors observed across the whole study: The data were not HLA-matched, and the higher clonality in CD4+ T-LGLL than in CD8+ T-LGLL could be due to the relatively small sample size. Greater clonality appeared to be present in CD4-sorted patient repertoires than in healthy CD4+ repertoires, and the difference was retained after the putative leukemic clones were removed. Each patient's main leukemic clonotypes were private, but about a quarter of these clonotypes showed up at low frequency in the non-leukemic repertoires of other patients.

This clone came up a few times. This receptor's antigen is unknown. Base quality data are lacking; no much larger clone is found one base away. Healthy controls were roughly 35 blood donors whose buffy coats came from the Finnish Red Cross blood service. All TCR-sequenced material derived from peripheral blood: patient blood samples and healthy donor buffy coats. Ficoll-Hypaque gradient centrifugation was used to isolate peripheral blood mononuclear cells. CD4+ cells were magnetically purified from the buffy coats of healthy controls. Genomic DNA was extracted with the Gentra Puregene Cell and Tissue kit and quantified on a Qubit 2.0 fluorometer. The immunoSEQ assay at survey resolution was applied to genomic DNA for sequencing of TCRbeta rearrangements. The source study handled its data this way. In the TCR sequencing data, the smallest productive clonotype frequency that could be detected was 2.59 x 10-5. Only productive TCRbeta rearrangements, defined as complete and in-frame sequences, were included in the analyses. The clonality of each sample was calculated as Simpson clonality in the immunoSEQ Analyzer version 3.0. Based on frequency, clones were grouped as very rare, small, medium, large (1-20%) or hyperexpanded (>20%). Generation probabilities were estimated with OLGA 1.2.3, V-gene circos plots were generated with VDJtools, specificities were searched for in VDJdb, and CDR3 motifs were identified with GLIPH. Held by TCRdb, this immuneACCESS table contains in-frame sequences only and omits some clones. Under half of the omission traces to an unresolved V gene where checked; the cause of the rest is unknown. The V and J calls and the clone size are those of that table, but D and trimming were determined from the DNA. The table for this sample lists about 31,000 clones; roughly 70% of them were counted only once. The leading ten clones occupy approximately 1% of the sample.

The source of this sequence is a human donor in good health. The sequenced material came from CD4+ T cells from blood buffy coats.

DNA sequence: TGTGCCAGCAGCCCCTCGGGACAGGGGGCCGGGGAGCTGTTTTTT. This is translated as CASSPSGQGAGELFF. The sequence links TRBV7-9 to TRBJ2-2, with TRBD1 identical over 11 junction bases. Per the germline V gene (reference sequence), SEHNR is the CDR1 and FQNEAQ is the CDR2. The cysteine opens and the phenylalanine closes a CDR3 of 15 amino acids. Solely the CDR3 DNA is kept, with 45 bases framed from the first base. The germline V end is reduced by 5 bases and the J end by 6 bases; junction bases left unmatched: 5.